These 24 T cell receptor beta chains share one sample of origin, sequenced in a study of T-cell reconstitution after alpha-beta-depleted transplantation in children. The TCRbeta library incorporated unique molecular identifiers. TCRdb ran MiXCR on the PCR reads and lists one entry per CDR3 protein. The sample lists some 600,000 distinct CDR3 sequences; around 16% were seen once. The source was PBMCs from the stem cell graft donor, collected from the stem cell graft. These receptors were collected from a human donor who donated a stem cell graft to a child with acute myeloid leukemia.

This clonotype has ten or more counts. The rearrangement joins TRBV20-1 to TRBJ1-1; D is unresolved. This CDR3 comprises 16 residues. V was shortened by 2 bases and J by 5 bases, with 21 bases between the two germline ends. Germline loops: CDR1 DFQATT, CDR2 SNEGSKA (reference sequence). The CDR3 protein is CSARPRAQSSFTEAFF. The CDR3 bases are TGCAGTGCTAGACCCCGGGCCCAAAGTTCGTTTACTGAAGCTTTCTTT.

J is TRBJ2-7 and V is TRBV5-6; 7 bases are a match to TRBD1. CDR1 and CDR2 from the germline V gene are SGHDT and YYEEEE. Trimming removed 3 bases from V and 1 base from J; junction bases left unmatched: 4. There are 14 residues in the CDR3. The CDR3 DNA follows: TGTGCCAGCAGCTACAGGGGAACTTCCTACGAGCAGTACTTC. This translates into CASSYRGTSYEQYF.

This clonotype turned up a few times. The V call is TRBV28, the J call TRBJ2-7, with TRBD2 identical over 8 bases. V gave up 5 bases and J gave up 5 bases; unmatched junction bases: 14. The length of the CDR3 is 16 residues. Germline CDR1 and CDR2: MDHEN and SYDVKM. CDR3 region: CASSPTGKRGPHEQYV. DNA for the CDR3: TGTGCCAGCAGTCCTACGGGCAAGCGGGGGCCTCACGAGCAGTACGTC.

The sample holds a few counts of this clonotype. The rearrangement links TRBV4-1 to TRBJ2-1; 7 bases align to TRBD2. Germline CDR1 and CDR2: MGHRA and YSYEKL. This CDR3 has 17 amino acids. With V trimmed by 1 base and J by 3 bases, 9 bases remained unmatched. The CDR3 sequence: CASSQGTTPGGYNEQFF. The CDR3 DNA follows: TGCGCCAGCAGCCAAGGAACGACTCCGGGGGGCTACAATGAGCAGTTCTTC.

This clonotype was recorded a few times. The gene calls are TRBV7-2 and TRBJ1-1, with unresolved D. V lost 5 bases to trimming and J lost 3 bases, with 13 bases between them. Germline V CDR1 and CDR2: SGHTA, FQGNSA. The CDR3 totals 14 residues. The CDR3 loop is CASSLNTYYTEAFF. For the CDR3, the DNA is TGTGCCAGCAGCCTAAACACGTATTACACTGAAGCTTTCTTT.

The count of this clonotype is one. The chain combines TRBV5-6 with TRBJ2-2, with a possible D match to TRBD1 (7 bases). The CDR3 spans 14 residues. V lost 2 bases to trimming and J lost 6 bases, with 11 bases between them. The V gene's germline CDR1 is SGHDT and CDR2 YYEEEE. The CDR3 bases are TGTGCCAGCAGCTTCAGGGGGGCACCCGGGGAGCTGTTTTTT. Protein: CASSFRGAPGELFF.

This clonotype was seen many times. The rearrangement joins TRBV29-1 to TRBJ2-5; the D is unclear. V dropped 1 base and J dropped 4 bases, with 7 bases sitting between them. The CDR3 is 12 amino acids. Per the germline V gene, CDR1 is SQVTM and CDR2 is ANQGSEA. The CDR3 loop reads CSVEGLPETQYF. CDR3 bases: TGCAGCGTTGAAGGGCTACCAGAGACCCAGTACTTC.

This sequence joins TRBV4-1 and TRBJ2-5; 7 bases map to TRBD2. Germline values: CDR1 MGHRA, CDR2 YSYEKL. The CDR3 runs to 14 residues. The V and J ends lost 0 bases and 5 bases, in that order; junction bases with no gene match: 3. DNA for the CDR3: TGCGCCAGCAGCCAAGATTTGGGAGGGGAGACCCAGTACTTC. This encodes CASSQDLGGETQYF.

This clonotype came up many times. The chain has TRBV20-1 and TRBJ2-3; 7 bases line up with TRBD2. Germline V gene sequence: CDR1 DFQATT, CDR2 SNEGSKA (reference sequence). This CDR3 is 14 amino acids long. Germline trimming cut 4 bases from V and 6 bases from J; bases unmatched to any gene: 10. The CDR3 DNA follows: TGCAGTGCTACTAGCGGAGCCGGGTCCGATACGCAGTATTTT. This translates into CSATSGAGSDTQYF.

The rearrangement joins TRBV30 to TRBJ2-1; the D gene is possibly TRBD1 (5 bases). The V gene lost 0 bases and the J gene lost 0 bases, with 9 bases spanning the gap. The CDR3 contains 15 residues. CDR1 is GTSNPN and CDR2 is SVGIG in the germline V gene (reference sequence). The CDR3 coding sequence is TGTGCCTGGAGTGTAGACAGCAGCTCCTACAATGAGCAGTTCTTC. This translates into CAWSVDSSSYNEQFF.

This clonotype came up a few times. The CDR3 loop reads CASSLGAGGRVDSPLHF. CDR3 bases: TGTGCCAGCAGCTTAGGGGCGGGGGGGAGAGTGGATTCACCCCTCCACTTT. The rearrangement joins TRBV7-8 to TRBJ1-6; possibly TRBD1 for D (5 bases). The CDR3 length is 17 residues. Trimming took 1 base from V and 8 from J, leaving 18 bases between them. Germline lookup yields CDR1 SGHVS and CDR2 FQNEAQ.

This clonotype was seen at least ten times. This sequence joins TRBV10-2 and TRBJ1-2; D gene uncertain. Germline CDR1 reads WSHSY; CDR2 reads SAAADI. V was trimmed by 2 bases and J by 8 bases, leaving 6 bases between them. The CDR3 totals 11 residues. The chain's CDR3 is CASSERSGYTF. In nucleotides, the CDR3 is TGCGCCAGCAGTGAGCGGAGCGGCTACACCTTC.

This clonotype was recorded at least ten times. V gene TRBV6-5 combines with J gene TRBJ1-2; D is ambiguous. Trimming took 2 bases from V and 2 from J, leaving 6 bases between them. Germline V CDR1 and CDR2: MNHEY, SVGAGI. There are 13 residues in the CDR3. CDR3 coding DNA: TGTGCCAGCAGTTACGGGAAAAACTATGGCTACACCTTC. Translating gives CASSYGKNYGYTF.

This clonotype was detected many times. The chain recombines TRBV12-3 or TRBV12-4 with TRBJ2-1; D tentatively reads TRBD1 or TRBD2 (5 bases each). Trimming took 4 bases from V and 1 from J, leaving 17 bases between them. The length of the CDR3 is 17 residues. CDR3 bases: TGTGCCAGCAGTTCGGGGCTTTTGCGGGTATCCTACAATGAGCAGTTCTTC. Translated: CASSSGLLRVSYNEQFF.

The V call is TRBV7-2, the J call TRBJ2-3; 12 bases fit TRBD2. Trimming at V came to 5 bases and at J to 4 bases, leaving 10 bases not matched to a gene. The germline V gene has CDR1 SGHTA and CDR2 FQGNSA. This CDR3 comprises 17 residues. This chain's CDR3 is CASSQSRLAGVPDTQYF. CDR3 sequence (DNA): TGTGCCAGCAGCCAGAGCAGACTAGCGGGGGTTCCAGATACGCAGTATTTT.

The chain combines TRBV27 with TRBJ2-7; D not resolved. Germline lookup yields CDR1 MNHEY and CDR2 SMNVEV (reference sequence). This CDR3 has 16 amino acids. Trimming shortened V by 5 bases and J by 5 bases, and 22 bases separated the two germline ends. The CDR3 coding sequence is TGTGCCAGCAGTCCAACAATCCCGCCCAGTAGGGACGAGCAGTACTTC. Protein: CASSPTIPPSRDEQYF.

This clonotype has a count of ten or more. The rearrangement links TRBV10-1 to TRBJ2-7; D not certain. The V end was cut by 8 bases, the J end by 4 bases, with 27 bases between. Looked up from germline, CDR1 is WNHNN and CDR2 is SYGVQD (reference sequence). CDR3 size: 17 residues. Written as DNA, the CDR3 is TGCGCCAGCCTGGACCCTCACCGGGTCTCATCTTATTACGAGCAGTACGTC. Translated: CASLDPHRVSSYYEQYV.

The table lists this clonotype with many counts. The chain employs TRBV20-1 and TRBJ2-7; 8 bases agree with TRBD1. Germline CDR1 reads DFQATT; CDR2 reads SNEGSKA (reference sequence). CDR3 length: 15 amino acids. V shed 5 bases and J 4 bases; nucleotides not matched to a gene: 13. The CDR3 here is CSAGGQGTANYEQYF. For the CDR3, the DNA is TGCAGTGCTGGAGGACAGGGAACCGCGAATTACGAGCAGTACTTC.

This clonotype appeared many times. The chain recombines TRBV20-1 with TRBJ2-3; 8 bases align to TRBD2. Germline CDR1 and CDR2: DFQATT and SNEGSKA (reference sequence). Losses at the gene ends were 0 bases for V and 3 bases for J; bases not matched to a gene: 5. The CDR3 covers 15 residues. CDR3 DNA sequence: TGCAGTGCTAGAGATGTTCCTAGCGGGACAGATACGCAGTATTTT. Its translation is CSARDVPSGTDTQYF.

This clonotype was seen more than once but under ten times. V and J are TRBV7-2 and TRBJ2-5; perhaps TRBD2 as D (7 bases). Germline CDR1 and CDR2: SGHTA and FQGNSA. The CDR3 covers 14 residues. Trimming stripped 4 bases from V and 5 bases from J, with 14 bases between. The CDR3 DNA reads as TGTGCCAGCAGCTACAAAGGGGGGGGTGAGACCCAGTACTTC. Amino acid sequence: CASSYKGGGETQYF. Using reference TRBV7-2 and TRBJ2-5 for the parts outside the CDR3, the full variable domain is GAGVSQSPSNKVTEKGKDVELRCDPISGHTALYWYRQSLGQGLEFLIYFQGNSAPDKSGLPSDRFSAERTGGSVSTLTIQRTQQEDSAVYLCASSYKGGGETQYFGPGTRLLVL.

In its sample, this clonotype was seen many times. The chain is built from TRBV20-1 and TRBJ1-2; the D gene is possibly TRBD1 (6 bases). V dropped 4 bases and J dropped 7 bases, with 10 bases sitting between them. The germline V gene encodes CDR1 DFQATT and CDR2 SNEGSKA (reference sequence). The CDR3 is made up of 11 amino acids. The CDR3 DNA reads as TGCAGTGCTATTGGACAGAGTGGCTACACCTTC. This translates into CSAIGQSGYTF.

The J gene is TRBJ2-3, the V gene TRBV30; no definite D call. Trimming left V 2 bases short and J 4 bases short, with 7 bases between. Germline V CDR1 and CDR2: GTSNPN, SVGIG (reference sequence). The CDR3 loop spans 12 amino acids. CDR3 loop: CAWSIWADTQYF. CDR3 nucleotides: TGTGCCTGGAGTATCTGGGCAGATACGCAGTATTTT.

This clonotype was counted many times. This chain connects TRBV5-5 to TRBJ1-5, with D possibly TRBD1 on 5 matching bases. Germline V gene data show CDR1 as SGHKS and CDR2 as YYEKEE (reference sequence). The CDR3 covers 15 residues. With 5 bases removed from V and 2 bases from J, the gap between germline ends came to 14 bases. CDR3 nucleotides: TGTGCCAGCAGGTTGACAGTGGGAGGCAATCAGCCCCAGCATTTT. Protein sequence: CASRLTVGGNQPQHF.

This clonotype was observed a handful of times. The V gene is TRBV29-1, the J gene TRBJ2-5; maybe TRBD2 (6 bases). Trimming stripped 6 bases from V and 4 bases from J, with 9 bases between. The CDR3 spans 11 residues. Looked up from germline, CDR1 is SQVTM and CDR2 is ANQGSEA. The CDR3 nucleotides read TGCAGCGTCTTGGGGGGAGAGACCCAGTACTTC. Translation: CSVLGGETQYF.